This is a list of T cell receptor beta chains from one sample in a study. TCRdb re-called the reads with MiXCR, one entry per CDR3 protein. The sample contains 3,400 or so distinct CDR3 sequences, approximately 9.8% of which appear only once. Sequencing was performed on CD4+ T cells from synovial fluid. These receptors were taken from a human donor with rheumatoid arthritis. Each CDR3 is given with its conserved first and last residue. The size of a clone is reported for some rows only, either as once, few or many, or as a class for expanded clones.

clone size | V gene | CDR3 protein
. | TRBV2 | CAGGTESSYNSPLHF
many | TRBV6-6 | CASSDQNRVHTEAFF
medium-sized | TRBV7-2 | CASSLVVGAVAEAFF
many | TRBV28 | CASSLGDSGEEKLFF
many | TRBV5-6 | CASSSTWRGGELFF
large | TRBV6-1 | CASSDIQAHVF
medium-sized | TRBV7-2 | CASSLAGASYNEQFF
medium-sized | TRBV7-3 | CASSITDNSPLHF
few | TRBV10-3 | CASSTSGNTDTQYF
large | TRBV20-1 | CSATGTGETQYF
medium-sized | TRBV20-1 | CRGGLQNYGYTF
medium-sized | TRBV19 | CASSRQGVQETQYF
few | TRBV7-9 | CASSNPGQNSYEQYF
medium-sized | TRBV20-1 | CSARFQGTTDTQYF
medium-sized | TRBV29-1 | CSVGSQALGETQYF
medium-sized | TRBV11-1 | CASSLDTYQETQYF
. | TRBV5-1 | CASSLVNPGQGESPLHF
. | TRBV24-1 | CATRRGGTTGDTQYF
large | TRBV7-8 | CASSSGTSSGTQYF
large | TRBV20-1 | CSATRTSDETQYF
large | TRBV2 | CASSQANIQYF
few | TRBV19 | CASRGTPANYGYTF
. | TRBV20-1 | CSLLPGDSGTYEQYF
medium-sized | TRBV20-1 | CSAPLSSGRAYEQYF
medium-sized | TRBV28 | CASSAIPGASGSLVIDEQYF
medium-sized | TRBV7-2 | CASSLVAGSAGTQYF
few | TRBV29-1 | CSVDPGQETQYF